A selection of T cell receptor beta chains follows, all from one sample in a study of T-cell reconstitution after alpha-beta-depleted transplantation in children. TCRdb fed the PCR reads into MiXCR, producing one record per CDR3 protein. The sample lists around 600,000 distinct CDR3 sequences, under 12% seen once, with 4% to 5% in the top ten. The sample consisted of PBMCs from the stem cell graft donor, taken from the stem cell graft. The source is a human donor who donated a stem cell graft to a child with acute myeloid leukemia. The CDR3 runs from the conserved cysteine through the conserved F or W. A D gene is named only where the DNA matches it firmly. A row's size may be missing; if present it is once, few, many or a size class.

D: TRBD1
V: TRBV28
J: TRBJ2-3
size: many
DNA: TGTGCCAGCAGATCTAGTGGGACAGGGGCGCGAGATACGCAGTATTTT
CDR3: CASRSSGTGARDTQYF

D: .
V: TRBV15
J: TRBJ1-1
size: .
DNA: TGTGCCACCAGCAGAGACGGCAGGGAGAACACTGAAGCTTTCTTT
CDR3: CATSRDGRENTEAFF

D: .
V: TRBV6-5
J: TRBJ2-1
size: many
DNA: TGTGCCAGCAGTTCCCCCGGTGGAATGGCTGAGCAGTTCTTC
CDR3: CASSSPGGMAEQFF

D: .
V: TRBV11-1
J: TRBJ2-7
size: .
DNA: TGTGCCAGCAGCCCGACGCCGGGACAGGAGGCCGGGACTAGGGGCTACGAGCAGTACTTC
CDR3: CASSPTPGQEAGTRGYEQYF

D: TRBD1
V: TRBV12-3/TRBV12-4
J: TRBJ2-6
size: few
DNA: TGTGCCAGCAGTCGGACAGGCTCTGGGGCCAACGTCCTGACTTTC
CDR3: CASSRTGSGANVLTF

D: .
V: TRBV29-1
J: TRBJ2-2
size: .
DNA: TGCAGCGTCCTTGACCAGAACACCGGGGAGCTGTTTTTT
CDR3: CSVLDQNTGELFF

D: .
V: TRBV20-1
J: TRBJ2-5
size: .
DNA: TGCAGTGCTAGAGATACCAGGTCGGGAGAGACCCAGTACTTC
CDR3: CSARDTRSGETQYF

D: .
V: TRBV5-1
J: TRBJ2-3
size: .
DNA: TGCGCCAGCAGCTTCCAAGGACACACAGATACGCAGTATTTT
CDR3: CASSFQGHTDTQYF

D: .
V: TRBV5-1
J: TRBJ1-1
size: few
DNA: TGCGCCAGCAGCCCCGAAGGGGGACAAGTTGAAGCTTTCTTT
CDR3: CASSPEGGQVEAFF

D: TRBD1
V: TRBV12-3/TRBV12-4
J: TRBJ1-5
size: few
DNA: TGTGCCAGCAGCCCAGGGGGTGGGTATAGCAATCAGCCCCAGCATTTT
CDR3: CASSPGGGYSNQPQHF

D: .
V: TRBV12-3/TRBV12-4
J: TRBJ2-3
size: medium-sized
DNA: TGTGCCAGCAGTTTAGCGCCTAGCCGATACACAGATACGCAGTATTTT
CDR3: CASSLAPSRYTDTQYF

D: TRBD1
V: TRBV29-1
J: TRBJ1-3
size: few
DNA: TGCAGCGGGGCGACAGGGGCGGACACCATATATTTT
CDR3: CSGATGADTIYF

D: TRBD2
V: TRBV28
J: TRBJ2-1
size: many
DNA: TGTGCCAGCAGTCCCCACGGGAGGGGCCAATCCTACAATGAGCAGTTCTTC
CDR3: CASSPHGRGQSYNEQFF

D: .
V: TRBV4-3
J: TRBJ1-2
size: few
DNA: TGCGCCAGCAGCCAAGATGGCGGCAGTAAGAACTATGGCTACACCTTC
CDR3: CASSQDGGSKNYGYTF

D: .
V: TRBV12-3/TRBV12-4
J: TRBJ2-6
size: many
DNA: TGTGCCAGCAGTCCCACTGGGCCGTCCTCTGGGGCCAACGTCCTGACTTTC
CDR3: CASSPTGPSSGANVLTF

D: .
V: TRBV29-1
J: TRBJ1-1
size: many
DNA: TGCAGCGCCAGAGGGCGGTTTACCGAAGCTTTCTTT
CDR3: CSARGRFTEAFF

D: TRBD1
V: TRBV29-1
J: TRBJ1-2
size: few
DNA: TGCAGCGTTGAGCGGCAGGGGGCGCGTGGCTACACCTTC
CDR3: CSVERQGARGYTF

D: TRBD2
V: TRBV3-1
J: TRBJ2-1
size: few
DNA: TGTGCCAGCAGCCAAGCGGGACTAGAGGTTGAGCAGTTCTTC
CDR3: CASSQAGLEVEQFF

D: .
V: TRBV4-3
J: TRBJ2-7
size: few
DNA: TGCGCCAGCAGCTCTAGCCTCTCCTACGAGCAGTACTTC
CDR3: CASSSSLSYEQYF

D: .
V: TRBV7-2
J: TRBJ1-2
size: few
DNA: TGTGCCAGCAGCTTACACGGGCAGTCGGGGCGGGGGGCTAACTATGGCTACACCTTC
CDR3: CASSLHGQSGRGANYGYTF

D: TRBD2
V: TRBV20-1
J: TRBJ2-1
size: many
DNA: TGCAGTGCTACCTCCGGTTGGACTAGCAACAATGAGCAGTTCTTC
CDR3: CSATSGWTSNNEQFF

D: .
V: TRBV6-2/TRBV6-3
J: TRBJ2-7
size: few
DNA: TGTGCCAGCAGTTACTCGTTAGCTGGAGGGTTCAACTACGAGCAGTACTTC
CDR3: CASSYSLAGGFNYEQYF

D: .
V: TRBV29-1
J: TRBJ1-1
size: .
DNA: TGCAGCGTACAAGTTACAGGGAACGAAGCTTTCTTT
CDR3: CSVQVTGNEAFF

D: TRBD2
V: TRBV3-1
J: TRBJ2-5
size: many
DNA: TGTGCCAGCAGCTCAAGCGTAGCGGGGGGACAAGAGACCCAGTACTTC
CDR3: CASSSSVAGGQETQYF

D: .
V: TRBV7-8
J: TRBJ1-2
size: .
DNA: TGTGCCAGCAGCGGAGAGGACAGTTTCCTTAACTATGGCTACACCTTC
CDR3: CASSGEDSFLNYGYTF

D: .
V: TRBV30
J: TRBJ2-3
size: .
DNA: TGTGCCTGGGAAAGGTCGGGTACGCAGTATTTT
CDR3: CAWERSGTQYF